This T cell receptor beta chain was captured in a study of long-term antiretroviral therapy in people with HIV. The CDR3 covers 12 residues. Trimming cost V 3 bases and J 5 bases, with 7 bases left between them. Germline V gene data show CDR1 as MDHEN and CDR2 as SYDVKM. Assay version v3.0 of immunoSEQ was used, and it was run at survey level. Sequencing used immunoSEQ multiplex PCR; TCRdb keeps in-frame clones, though not all of them. The sample has around 30,000 clones; roughly 85% are singletons. Specimen: unsorted PBMCs, collected 3.3 years after starting antiretroviral therapy. This chain connects TRBV28 to TRBJ1-1; no definite D call. The receptor comes from a man aged 18 to 29 with HIV. This CDR3 reads CASSFSMTEAFF. CDR3 coding DNA: TGTGCCAGCAGTTTCTCGATGACTGAAGCTTTCTTT. The full variable domain, in which reference TRBV28 and TRBJ1-1 provide the parts outside the CDR3, is DVKVTQSSRYLVKRTGEKVFLECVQDMDHENMFWYRQDPGLGLRLIYFSYDVKMKEKGDIPEGYSVSREKKERFSLILESASTNQTSMYLCASSFSMTEAFFGQGTRLTVV.